The clone carrying this TCR beta chain was detected only a few times. Its antigen is not identified. V lost 5 bases and J 2 bases, leaving 14 bases between the germline ends. CDR3 length equals 15 residues. Germline lookup yields CDR1 SGHVS and CDR2 FQNEAQ. The sample originates from a study of T cell repertoires in cytomegalovirus infection. Whole-study context: Recently identified HLA-C-restricted CMV epitopes were used, and well-studied HLA-B-restricted CMV epitopes were used as well. An indication of both CMV infection and matching HLA type came from public TCR beta signatures.

TCRdb ran MiXCR on the reads and lists one entry per CDR3 protein. The sample carries hundreds of thousands of distinct CDR3 sequences, 33% recorded once. Broader study findings: The cumulative frequency of public TCR beta families identified carriers of CMV plus the relevant HLA. Clonotype analysis showed dominance of the ex vivo response by HLA-C-restricted CMV-specific TCR beta clonotypes.

This sequence was found in a human donor in good health (CMV status not recorded). Some clones in this sample may be carry-over from other donors' samples. The chain combines TRBV7-8 with TRBJ2-3; no reliable D call. The sequencing used cultured PBMCs, collected from culture after CMV antigen stimulation. CDR3 DNA: TGTGCCAGCAGCCCCCCCCTCCTCTCCACAGATACGCAGTATTTT. Amino acid sequence: CASSPPLLSTDTQYF.